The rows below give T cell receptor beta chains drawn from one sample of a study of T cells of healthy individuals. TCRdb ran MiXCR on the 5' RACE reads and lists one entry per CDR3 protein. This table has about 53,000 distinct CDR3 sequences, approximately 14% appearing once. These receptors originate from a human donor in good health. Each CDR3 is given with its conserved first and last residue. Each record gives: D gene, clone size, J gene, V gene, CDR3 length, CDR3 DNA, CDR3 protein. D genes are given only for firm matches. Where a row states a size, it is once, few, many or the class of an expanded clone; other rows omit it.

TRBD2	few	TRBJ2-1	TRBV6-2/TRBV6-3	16	TGTGCCAGCCATCGTAGGCGGGCCGGGACTAGCAATGAGCAGTTCTTC	CASHRRRAGTSNEQFF
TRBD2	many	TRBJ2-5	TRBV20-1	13	TGCAGTTCCAAGCGGGAGAGCGTAGAGACCCAGTACTTC	CSSKRESVETQYF
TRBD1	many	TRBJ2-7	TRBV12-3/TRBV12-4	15	TGTGCCAGCAGTCCGCATGGGACAGGGGTGGTCGAGCAGTACTTC	CASSPHGTGVVEQYF
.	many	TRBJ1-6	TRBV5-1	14	TGCGCCAGCAGTTTACCAAAGGGGAACTCACCCCTCCACTTT	CASSLPKGNSPLHF
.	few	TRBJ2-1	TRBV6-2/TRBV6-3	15	TGTGCCAGCAGTTACGCCAGAAGCTCCTACAATGAGCAGTTCTTC	CASSYARSSYNEQFF
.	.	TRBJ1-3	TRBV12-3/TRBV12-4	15	TGTGCCAGCAGTTTAGCGGGAGGCCCTGGAAACACCATATATTTT	CASSLAGGPGNTIYF
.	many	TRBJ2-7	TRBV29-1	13	TGCAGCGTTGAATTCGGCGGGACCTACGAGCAGTACTTC	CSVEFGGTYEQYF
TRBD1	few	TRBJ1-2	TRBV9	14	TGTGCCAGCAGAGACCCGGGACAGAGCTATGGCTACACCTTC	CASRDPGQSYGYTF
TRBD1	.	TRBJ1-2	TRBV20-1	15	TGCAGTGCTAGAGACGTCCAGGGGGCGAGCTATGGCTACACCTTC	CSARDVQGASYGYTF
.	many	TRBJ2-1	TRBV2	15	TGTGCCAGCAGTGACCCGCAGAAGAGATCCAATGAGCAGTTCTTC	CASSDPQKRSNEQFF
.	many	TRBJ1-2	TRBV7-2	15	TGTGCCAGCAGCCCCCGGGCCCTAGAAACCTATGGCTACACCTTC	CASSPRALETYGYTF
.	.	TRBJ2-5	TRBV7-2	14	TGTGCCAGCAGCCCAGACACTTGGCAGGAGACCCAGTACTTC	CASSPDTWQETQYF
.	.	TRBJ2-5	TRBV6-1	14	TGTGCCAGCAGTGAACAGGCACTCCAAGAGACCCAGTACTTC	CASSEQALQETQYF
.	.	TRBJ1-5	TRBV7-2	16	TGTGCCAGCAGAGCTGGGGGGCCGGGGGGCGGACAGCCCCAGCATTTT	CASRAGGPGGGQPQHF
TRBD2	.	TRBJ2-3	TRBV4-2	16	TGTGCCAGCAGCCAAAACCAGCGGGGGGGCACAGATACGCAGTATTTT	CASSQNQRGGTDTQYF
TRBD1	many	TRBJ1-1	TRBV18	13	TGTGCCAGCTCCCGACAGGGGGGGACTGAAGCTTTCTTT	CASSRQGGTEAFF
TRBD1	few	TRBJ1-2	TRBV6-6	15	TGTGCCAGCAGTTCGGAGGGGGCGATCTGGTATGGCTACACCTTC	CASSSEGAIWYGYTF
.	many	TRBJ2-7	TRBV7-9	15	TGTGCCAGCAGCTTATTTGGCGGGGTCGCGGACGAGCAGTACTTC	CASSLFGGVADEQYF
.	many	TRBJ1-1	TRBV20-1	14	TGCAGTGCTAGGCTGGCAGGGAGAGACACTGAAGCTTTCTTT	CSARLAGRDTEAFF
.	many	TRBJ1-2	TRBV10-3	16	TGTGCCATCACTCCTCACGGCGGGGCCCGAGGCGATGGCTACACCTTC	CAITPHGGARGDGYTF
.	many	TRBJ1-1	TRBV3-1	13	TGTGCCAGCAGCCAAGGGGGGATTCCTGAAGCTTTCTTT	CASSQGGIPEAFF
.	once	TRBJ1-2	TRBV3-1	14	TGTGCCAGCAGCCAAGTAGAGGGAAAGGATGGCTACACCTTC	CASSQVEGKDGYTF
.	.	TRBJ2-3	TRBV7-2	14	TGTGCCAGCAGCTTAGGGCCCCAAACAGATACGCAGTATTTT	CASSLGPQTDTQYF
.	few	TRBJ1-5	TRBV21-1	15	TGTGCCAGCAGCAAAGACGGGCAGGGCGGTCAGCCCCAGCATTTT	CASSKDGQGGQPQHF
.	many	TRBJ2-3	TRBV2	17	TGTGCCAGCAGTGAATTGGGAGGGGGCAGGGGCACAGATACGCAGTATTTT	CASSELGGGRGTDTQYF
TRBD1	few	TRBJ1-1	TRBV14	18	TGTGCCAGCAGCCAAGATTGGGGCAGGGGGCTTATCGACACTGAAGCTTTCTTT	CASSQDWGRGLIDTEAFF
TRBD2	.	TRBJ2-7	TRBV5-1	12	TGCGCCAGCAGGCGACTAGCCGGGGAGCAGTACTTC	CASRRLAGEQYF
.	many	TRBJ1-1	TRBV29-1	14	TGCAGCGGAGCAAGGACAGTAGGAAACACTGAAGCTTTCTTT	CSGARTVGNTEAFF
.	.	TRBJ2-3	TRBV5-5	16	TGTGCCAGCAGCGAGAGGGACGGAACTAGCACAGATACGCAGTATTTT	CASSERDGTSTDTQYF
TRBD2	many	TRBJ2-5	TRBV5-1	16	TGCGCCAGCAGCTTGAGTCCTAGCGGTACCCAAGAGACCCAGTACTTC	CASSLSPSGTQETQYF
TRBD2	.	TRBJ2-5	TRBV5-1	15	TGCGCCAGCAGCTTAGGACTAGCGGGAGGTTTGGCCCAGTACTTC	CASSLGLAGGLAQYF